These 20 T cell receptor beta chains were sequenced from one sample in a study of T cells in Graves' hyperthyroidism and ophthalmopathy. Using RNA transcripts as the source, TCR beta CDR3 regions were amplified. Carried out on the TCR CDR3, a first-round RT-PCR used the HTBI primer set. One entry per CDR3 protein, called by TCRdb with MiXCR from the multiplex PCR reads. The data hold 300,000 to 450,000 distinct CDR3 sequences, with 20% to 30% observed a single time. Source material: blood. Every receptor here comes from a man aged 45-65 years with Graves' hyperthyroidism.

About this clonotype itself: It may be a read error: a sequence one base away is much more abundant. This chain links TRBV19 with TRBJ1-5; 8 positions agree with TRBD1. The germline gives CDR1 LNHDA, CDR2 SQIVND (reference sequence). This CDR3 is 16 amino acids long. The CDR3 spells CASSLNYRGANQLQHF. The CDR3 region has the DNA TGTGCCAGCAGTTTAAACTACAGGGGGGCTAATCAGCTCCAGCATTTT.

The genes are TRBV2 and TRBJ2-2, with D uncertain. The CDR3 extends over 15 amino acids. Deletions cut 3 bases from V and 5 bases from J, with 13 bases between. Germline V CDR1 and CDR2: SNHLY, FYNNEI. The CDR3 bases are TGTGCCAGCAGTGATGGGCAGTCGGGTACCGGGGAGCTGTTTTTT. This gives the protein CASSDGQSGTGELFF.

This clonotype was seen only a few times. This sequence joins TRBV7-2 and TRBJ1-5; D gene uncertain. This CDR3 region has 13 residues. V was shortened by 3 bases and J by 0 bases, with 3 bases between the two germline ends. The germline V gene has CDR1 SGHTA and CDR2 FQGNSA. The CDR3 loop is CASSFHSNQPQHF. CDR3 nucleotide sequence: TGTGCCAGCAGCTTCCATAGCAATCAGCCCCAGCATTTT.

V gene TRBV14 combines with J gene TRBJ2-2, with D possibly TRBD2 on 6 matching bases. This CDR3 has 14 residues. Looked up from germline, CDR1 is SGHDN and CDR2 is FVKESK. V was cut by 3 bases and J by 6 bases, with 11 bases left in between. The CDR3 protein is CASSQISGAGELFF. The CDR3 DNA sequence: TGTGCCAGCAGCCAGATATCGGGGGCCGGGGAGCTGTTTTTT.

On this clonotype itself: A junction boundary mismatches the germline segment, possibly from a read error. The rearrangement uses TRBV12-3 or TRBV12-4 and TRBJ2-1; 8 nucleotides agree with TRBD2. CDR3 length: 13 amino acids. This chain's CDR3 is CASSLAGRAERFF. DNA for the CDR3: TGTGCCAGCAGTTTAGCCGGGAGGGCTGAGCGGTTCTTC.

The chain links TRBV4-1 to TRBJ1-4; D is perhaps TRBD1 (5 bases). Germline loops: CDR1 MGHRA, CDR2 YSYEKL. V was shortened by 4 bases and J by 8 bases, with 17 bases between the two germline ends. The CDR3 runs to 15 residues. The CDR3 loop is CASSPPGLVGEKLFF. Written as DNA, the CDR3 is TGCGCCAGCAGCCCCCCGGGGCTCGTGGGGGAAAAACTGTTTTTT.

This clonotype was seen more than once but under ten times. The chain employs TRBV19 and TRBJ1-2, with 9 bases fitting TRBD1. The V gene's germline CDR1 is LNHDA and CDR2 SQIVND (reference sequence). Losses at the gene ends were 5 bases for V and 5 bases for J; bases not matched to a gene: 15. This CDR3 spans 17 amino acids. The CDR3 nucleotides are TGTGCCAGTAGTGCGAGCCGCCGGACAGGGGACCGGTATGGCTACACCTTC. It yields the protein CASSASRRTGDRYGYTF. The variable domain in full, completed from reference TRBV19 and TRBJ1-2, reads DGGITQSPKYLFRKEGQNVTLSCEQNLNHDAMYWYRQDPGQGLRLIYYSQIVNDFQKGDIAEGYSVSREKKESFPLTVTSAQKNPTAFYLCASSASRRTGDRYGYTFGSGTRLTVV.

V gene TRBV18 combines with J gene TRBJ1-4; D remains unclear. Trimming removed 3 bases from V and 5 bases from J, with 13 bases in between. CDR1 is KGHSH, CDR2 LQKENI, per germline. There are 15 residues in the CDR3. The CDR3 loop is CASSPAGLGNEKLFF. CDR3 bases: TGTGCCAGCTCACCCGCCGGGTTAGGGAATGAAAAACTGTTTTTT.

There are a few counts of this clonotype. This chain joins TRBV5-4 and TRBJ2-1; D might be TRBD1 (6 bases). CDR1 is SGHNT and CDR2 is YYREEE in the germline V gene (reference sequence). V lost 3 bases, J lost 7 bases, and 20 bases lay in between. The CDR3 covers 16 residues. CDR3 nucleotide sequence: TGTGCCAGCAGCTCGAGGACAGCTCCGAGAGGGAATGAGCAGTTCTTC. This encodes CASSSRTAPRGNEQFF.

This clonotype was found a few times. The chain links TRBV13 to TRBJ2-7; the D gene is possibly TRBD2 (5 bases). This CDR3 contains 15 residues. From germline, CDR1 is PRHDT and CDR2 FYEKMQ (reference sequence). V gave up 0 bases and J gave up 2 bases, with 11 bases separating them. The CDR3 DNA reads TGTGCCAGCAGCTTAGGCCAACTAGGTACCTACGAGCAGTACTTC. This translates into CASSLGQLGTYEQYF.

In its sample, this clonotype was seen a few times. DNA for the CDR3: TGTGCCAGCAAAGGGGGGACTGAAGCTTTCTTT. It yields the protein CASKGGTEAFF. The chain couples TRBV11-3 to TRBJ1-1; weak D call: TRBD1 (6 bases). CDR1 SGHNT and CDR2 YENEEA come from the germline V gene. The CDR3 has 11 residues. The V end lost 7 bases, the J end lost 5 bases, and 8 bases lay between the germline ends.

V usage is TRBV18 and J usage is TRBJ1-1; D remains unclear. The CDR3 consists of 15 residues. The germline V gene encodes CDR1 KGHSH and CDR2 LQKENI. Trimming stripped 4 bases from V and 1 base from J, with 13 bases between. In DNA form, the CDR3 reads TGTGCCAGCTCACGAGAAGCCGGGGAGAACACTGAAGCTTTCTTT. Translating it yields CASSREAGENTEAFF.

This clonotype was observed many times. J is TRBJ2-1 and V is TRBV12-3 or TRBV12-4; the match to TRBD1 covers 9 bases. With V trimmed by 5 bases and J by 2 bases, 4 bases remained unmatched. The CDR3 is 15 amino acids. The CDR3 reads CASSPRDRAYNEQFF. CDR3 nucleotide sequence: TGTGCCAGCAGTCCCAGGGACAGGGCCTACAATGAGCAGTTCTTC.

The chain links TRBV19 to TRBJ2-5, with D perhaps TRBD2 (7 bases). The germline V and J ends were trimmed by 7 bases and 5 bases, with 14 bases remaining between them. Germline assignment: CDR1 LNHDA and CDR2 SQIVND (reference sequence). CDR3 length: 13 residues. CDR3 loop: CASTRTAGETQYF. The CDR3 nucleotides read TGTGCCAGTACCCGGACAGCGGGGGAGACCCAGTACTTC.

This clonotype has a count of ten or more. The CDR3 DNA is TGTGCCAGCAGCCAGAGCGGGAGGGGATGGACAGATACGCAGTATTTT. Its protein is CASSQSGRGWTDTQYF. The J gene is TRBJ2-3, the V gene TRBV7-2; 10 positions agree with TRBD2. This CDR3 has 16 amino acids. Germline lookup yields CDR1 SGHTA and CDR2 FQGNSA. V was pared by 5 bases and J by 3 bases, with 8 bases of the junction left unmatched.

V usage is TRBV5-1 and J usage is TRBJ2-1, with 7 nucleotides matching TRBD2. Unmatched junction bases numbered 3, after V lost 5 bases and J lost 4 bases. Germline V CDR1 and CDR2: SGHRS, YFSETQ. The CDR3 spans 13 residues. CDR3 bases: TGCGCCAGCAGTTGGGACTATTACAATGAGCAGTTCTTC. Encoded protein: CASSWDYYNEQFF. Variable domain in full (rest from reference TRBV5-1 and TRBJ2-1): KAGVTQTPRYLIKTRGQQVTLSCSPISGHRSVSWYQQTPGQGLQFLFEYFSETQRNKGNFPGRFSGRQFSNSRSEMNVSTLELGDSALYLCASSWDYYNEQFFGPGTRLTVL.

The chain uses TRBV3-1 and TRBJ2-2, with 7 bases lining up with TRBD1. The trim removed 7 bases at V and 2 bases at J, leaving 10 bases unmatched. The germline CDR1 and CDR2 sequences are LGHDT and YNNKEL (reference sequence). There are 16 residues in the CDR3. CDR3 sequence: CASNLKGQSNTGELFF. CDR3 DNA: TGTGCCAGCAACTTAAAGGGACAGTCCAACACCGGGGAGCTGTTTTTT.

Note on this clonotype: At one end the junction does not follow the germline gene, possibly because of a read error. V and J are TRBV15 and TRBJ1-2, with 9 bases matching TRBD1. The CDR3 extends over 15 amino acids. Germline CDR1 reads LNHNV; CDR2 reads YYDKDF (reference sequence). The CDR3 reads CATRRDRGFNYGYTF. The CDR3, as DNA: TGTGCCACCCGCAGAGACAGGGGGTTTAACTATGGCTACACCTTC. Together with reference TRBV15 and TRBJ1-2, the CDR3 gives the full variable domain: DAMVIQNPRYQVTQFGKPVTLSCSQTLNHNVMYWYQQKSSQAPKLLFHYYDKDFNNEADTPDNFQSRRPNTSFCFLDIRSPGLGDTAMYLCATRRDRGFNYGYTFGSGTRLTVV.

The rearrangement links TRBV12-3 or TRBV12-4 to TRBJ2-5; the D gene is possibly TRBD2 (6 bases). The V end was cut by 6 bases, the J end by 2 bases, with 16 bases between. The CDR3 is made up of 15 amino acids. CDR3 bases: TGTGCCAGCAGCCAAGGGGCGGGGCCACAAGAGACCCAGTACTTC. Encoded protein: CASSQGAGPQETQYF.

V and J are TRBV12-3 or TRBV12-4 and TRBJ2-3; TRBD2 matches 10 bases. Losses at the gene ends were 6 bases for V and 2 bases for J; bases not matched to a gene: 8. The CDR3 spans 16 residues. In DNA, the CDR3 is TGTGCCAGCAGCCGGACTAGCGGTAACCCCACAGATACGCAGTATTTT. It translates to CASSRTSGNPTDTQYF.